This TCR beta chain comes out of a study of long-term antiretroviral therapy in people with HIV. Study results and caveats: Viral resistance, ART adherence and therapy changes all lacked available data.

The trim removed 4 bases at V and 4 bases at J, leaving 9 bases unmatched. Germline-derived CDR1 and CDR2 are PRHDT and FYEKMQ (reference sequence). This CDR3 is 16 amino acids long. Amounts of about 0.85-10 million cryopreserved PBMC were held in the samples before DNA extraction. Researchers ran immunoSEQ v3.0 at survey level. Libraries were prepared by immunoSEQ multiplex PCR; TCRdb keeps only in-frame clonotypes and omits some of them. Of 24,000 or so clones listed, around 85% are singletons. Remarks on this clone: Antigen unknown.

The clonotype was recovered from a man aged 35-49 years with HIV. J is TRBJ1-3 and V is TRBV13, with TRBD1 matching over 8 bases. This specimen consisted of unsorted PBMCs, obtained 2.3 years after starting antiretroviral therapy. CDR3 bases: TGTGCCAGCAGCTCCTCAACAGGGGGAGGCGGAAACACCATATATTTT. Translating it yields CASSSSTGGGGNTIYF.